Below, one TCR beta chain is given with its context. Its antigen remains unknown. The sample belongs to a study of T cells expressing NK-cell markers. Study at large: The eight sequenced donors comprised seven who were HCMV-seropositive and one who was seronegative.

CDR1 is SGHRS, CDR2 YFSETQ, per germline. The CDR3 sequence is 14 residues long. Study observations and caveats: As a fraction of CD8+ T cells, dominant NKG2C+ clonotypes reached about 1.0-7.0% in six donors. For several donors, these clonotypes were likewise the leading ones in the CD3+CD56-NKG2C+ fraction.

TCRdb re-called the 5' RACE reads; every CDR3 protein appears as one record, without DNA. Here the sample table reports roughly 390,000 distinct CDR3 sequences. The sample comprised blood T cells: a sorted CD56 or NKG2C T cell subset, CD4+ or CD8+ T cells, or bulk PBMC T cells (not recorded which). This chain links TRBV5-1 with TRBJ2-3. The receptor was derived from a man aged 18-70 years in good health. The CDR3 reads CASSLTVRADTQYF.